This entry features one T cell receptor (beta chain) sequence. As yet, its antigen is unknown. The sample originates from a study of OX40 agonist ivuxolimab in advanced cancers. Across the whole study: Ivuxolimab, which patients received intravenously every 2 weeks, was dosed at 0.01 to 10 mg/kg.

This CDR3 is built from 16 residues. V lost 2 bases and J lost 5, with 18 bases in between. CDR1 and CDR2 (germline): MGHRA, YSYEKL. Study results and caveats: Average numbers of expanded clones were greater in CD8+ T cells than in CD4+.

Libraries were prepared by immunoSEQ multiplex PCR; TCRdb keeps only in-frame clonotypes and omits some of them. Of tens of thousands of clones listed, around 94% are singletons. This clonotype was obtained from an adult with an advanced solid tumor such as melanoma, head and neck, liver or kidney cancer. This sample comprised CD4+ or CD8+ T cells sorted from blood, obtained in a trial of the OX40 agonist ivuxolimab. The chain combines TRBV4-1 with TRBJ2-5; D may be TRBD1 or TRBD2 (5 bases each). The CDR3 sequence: CASSQQFESRGETQYF. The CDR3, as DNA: TGCGCCAGCAGCCAACAGTTCGAGTCCCGGGGCGAGACCCAGTACTTC.